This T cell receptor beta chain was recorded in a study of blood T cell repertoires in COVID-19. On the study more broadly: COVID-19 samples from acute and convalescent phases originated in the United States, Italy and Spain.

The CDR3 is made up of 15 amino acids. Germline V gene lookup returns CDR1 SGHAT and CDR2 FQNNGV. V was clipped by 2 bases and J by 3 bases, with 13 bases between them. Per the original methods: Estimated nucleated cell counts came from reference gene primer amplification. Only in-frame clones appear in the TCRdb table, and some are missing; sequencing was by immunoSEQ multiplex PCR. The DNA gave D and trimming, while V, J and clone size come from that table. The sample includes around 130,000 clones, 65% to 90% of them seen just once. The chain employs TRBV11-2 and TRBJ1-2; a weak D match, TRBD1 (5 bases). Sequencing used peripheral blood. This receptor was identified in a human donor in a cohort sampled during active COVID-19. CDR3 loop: CASSLQGPLDYGYTF. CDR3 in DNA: TGTGCCAGCAGCTTACAGGGTCCGCTTGACTATGGCTACACCTTC.